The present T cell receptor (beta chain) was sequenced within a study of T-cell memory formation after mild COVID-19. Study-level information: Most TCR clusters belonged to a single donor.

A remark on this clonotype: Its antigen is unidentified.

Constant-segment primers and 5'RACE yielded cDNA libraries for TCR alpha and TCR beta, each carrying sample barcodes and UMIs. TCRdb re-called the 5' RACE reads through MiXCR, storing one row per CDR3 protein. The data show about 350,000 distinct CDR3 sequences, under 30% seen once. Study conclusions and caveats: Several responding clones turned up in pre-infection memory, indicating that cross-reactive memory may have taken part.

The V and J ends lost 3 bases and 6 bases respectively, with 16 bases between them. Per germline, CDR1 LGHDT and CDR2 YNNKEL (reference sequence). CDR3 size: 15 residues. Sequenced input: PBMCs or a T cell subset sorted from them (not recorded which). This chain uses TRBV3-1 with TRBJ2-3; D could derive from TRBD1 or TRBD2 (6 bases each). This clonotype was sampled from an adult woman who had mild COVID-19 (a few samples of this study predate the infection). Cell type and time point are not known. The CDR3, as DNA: TGTGCCAGCAGCCACGGGGGCTCAATCAGTGATACGCAGTATTTT. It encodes CASSHGGSISDTQYF.